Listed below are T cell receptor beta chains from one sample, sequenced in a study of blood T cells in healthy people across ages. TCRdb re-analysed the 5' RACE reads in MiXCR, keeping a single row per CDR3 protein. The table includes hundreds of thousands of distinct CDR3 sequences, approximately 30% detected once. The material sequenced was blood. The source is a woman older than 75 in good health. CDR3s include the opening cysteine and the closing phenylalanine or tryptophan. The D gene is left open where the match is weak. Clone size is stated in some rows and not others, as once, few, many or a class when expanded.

DNA: TGTGCCAGCAGTTACCCCCCGCAGCCCCAGCATTTT
CDR3: CASSYPPQPQHF
D: -
V: TRBV6-2/TRBV6-3
size: -
J: TRBJ1-5

DNA: TGTGCCAGCAGCGTAGATCAAGGAGCGAACACCGGGGAGCTGTTTTTT
CDR3: CASSVDQGANTGELFF
D: -
V: TRBV9
size: -
J: TRBJ2-2

DNA: TGTGCCAGCAGCTTAAACGGAGTTGACGATCAGTACTTC
CDR3: CASSLNGVDDQYF
D: -
V: TRBV13
size: many
J: TRBJ2-4

DNA: TGTGCCAGCAGCACCAAGAGACAGGGGGACACTGAAGCTTTCTTT
CDR3: CASSTKRQGDTEAFF
D: TRBD1
V: TRBV3-1
size: -
J: TRBJ1-1

DNA: TGTGCCAGCAGCGAAAGCGGGGGGGCCGGTAACAATGAGCAGTACTTC
CDR3: CASSESGGAGNNEQYF
D: TRBD2
V: TRBV7-8
size: -
J: TRBJ2-7

DNA: TGTGCCAGCAGCACCCAACAGGGGGAAGGAACTGAAGCTTTCTTT
CDR3: CASSTQQGEGTEAFF
D: TRBD1
V: TRBV11-2
size: -
J: TRBJ1-1

DNA: TGTGCCAGCAGCTTGGGACAGGGGAGAGATACGCAGTATTTT
CDR3: CASSLGQGRDTQYF
D: TRBD1
V: TRBV7-9
size: many
J: TRBJ2-3

DNA: TGTGCCAGCAGTTTACAGGGGGCGTTGGAGACCCAGTACTTC
CDR3: CASSLQGALETQYF
D: TRBD1
V: TRBV2
size: many
J: TRBJ2-5

DNA: TGCGCCAGCAGCCTAGACGGGAACACCTACGAGCAGTACTTC
CDR3: CASSLDGNTYEQYF
D: -
V: TRBV4-1
size: -
J: TRBJ2-7

DNA: TGTGCCAGCAGCCCATTAGCCGGAAGACAGGGACTAGGCAATTCACCCCTCCACTTT
CDR3: CASSPLAGRQGLGNSPLHF
D: TRBD1
V: TRBV7-9
size: few
J: TRBJ1-6

DNA: TGCAGTGCTAGAGATCCGACAGGACCTAACTATGGCTACACCTTC
CDR3: CSARDPTGPNYGYTF
D: -
V: TRBV20-1
size: -
J: TRBJ1-2

DNA: TGTGCCAGCAGCTCCGACGGGTCTTTACCGTCACATGAGCAGTTCTTC
CDR3: CASSSDGSLPSHEQFF
D: -
V: TRBV7-8
size: many
J: TRBJ2-1

DNA: TGTGCCAGCAGCTTGTCTCCTCTATCTGGCTACACCTTC
CDR3: CASSLSPLSGYTF
D: -
V: TRBV7-6
size: -
J: TRBJ1-2

DNA: TGCAGTGCTAGGGGGACTGAAGACTACGAGCAGTACTTC
CDR3: CSARGTEDYEQYF
D: -
V: TRBV20-1
size: -
J: TRBJ2-7

DNA: TGTGCCAGCAGTCCGGAAGGGTGGACCCAGCATTTT
CDR3: CASSPEGWTQHF
D: -
V: TRBV28
size: few
J: TRBJ1-5

DNA: TGTGCCAGCAGCTTAAATGCAGGCACTGAAGCTTTCTTT
CDR3: CASSLNAGTEAFF
D: -
V: TRBV7-3
size: -
J: TRBJ1-1

DNA: TGTGCCAGCAGTTACGACCCCGGAGGGGGCTTCAACAATGAGCAGTTCTTC
CDR3: CASSYDPGGGFNNEQFF
D: -
V: TRBV6-5
size: -
J: TRBJ2-1

DNA: TGCGCCAGCAGCCAAATGGACAGGGCGGGTGACACTGAAGCTTTCTTT
CDR3: CASSQMDRAGDTEAFF
D: TRBD1
V: TRBV4-3
size: -
J: TRBJ1-1

DNA: TGTGCCAGCTCACGGGTCGGGGCTAGCACAGATACGCAGTATTTT
CDR3: CASSRVGASTDTQYF
D: -
V: TRBV18
size: many
J: TRBJ2-3

DNA: TGTGCCAGCAGCCCGATTCGACACCCGAACACTGAAGCTTTCTTT
CDR3: CASSPIRHPNTEAFF
D: -
V: TRBV3-1
size: -
J: TRBJ1-1

DNA: TGCGCCAGCAGCCAACTAGGGGATGGCTATGGCTACACCTTC
CDR3: CASSQLGDGYGYTF
D: -
V: TRBV4-1
size: -
J: TRBJ1-2

DNA: TGCGCCAGCAGCCAAGGAGCGGGGGGAAACAGGGCGGATTACACTGAAGCTTTCTTT
CDR3: CASSQGAGGNRADYTEAFF
D: -
V: TRBV4-3
size: many
J: TRBJ1-1

DNA: TGTGCCAGCAGACCGACTAGCGGGGGGGCGGGGAATGAGCAGTTCTTC
CDR3: CASRPTSGGAGNEQFF
D: TRBD2
V: TRBV12-3/TRBV12-4
size: many
J: TRBJ2-1

DNA: TGTGCCAGCAGCCAACCCCAAGGGACTTATGGCTACACCTTC
CDR3: CASSQPQGTYGYTF
D: -
V: TRBV5-6
size: many
J: TRBJ1-2

DNA: TGCAGTGCCCTAACAGGGTGGGGGGACATTCAGTACTTC
CDR3: CSALTGWGDIQYF
D: -
V: TRBV20-1
size: many
J: TRBJ2-4

DNA: TGTGCCAGCAGCTCGCCTGATGGGGTGATGAACACTGAAGCTTTCTTT
CDR3: CASSSPDGVMNTEAFF
D: -
V: TRBV7-2
size: few
J: TRBJ1-1

DNA: TGTGCCAGCAGCCTTGAGTTGCAAGAGACCCAGTACTTC
CDR3: CASSLELQETQYF
D: -
V: TRBV7-3
size: few
J: TRBJ2-5

DNA: TGCGCCAGCAGCTGGACCTCAACAGGCGAGCAGTTCTTC
CDR3: CASSWTSTGEQFF
D: -
V: TRBV5-1
size: -
J: TRBJ2-1

DNA: TGTGCCAGCAGTTCCCGGACAGGAGCCGCGAACACCGGGGAGCTGTTTTTT
CDR3: CASSSRTGAANTGELFF
D: TRBD1
V: TRBV6-5
size: few
J: TRBJ2-2

DNA: TGTGCCAGCTCACCAGACGGATTCAATGAGCAGTTCTTC
CDR3: CASSPDGFNEQFF
D: -
V: TRBV18
size: few
J: TRBJ2-1

DNA: TGTGCCAGCAGCTTAATGGGCAGGGACCAGGGGAACACTGAAGCTTTCTTT
CDR3: CASSLMGRDQGNTEAFF
D: -
V: TRBV7-2
size: -
J: TRBJ1-1